This T cell receptor (beta chain) was recovered during a study of blood T cell repertoires in COVID-19. About the research overall: Researchers got acute and convalescent COVID-19 samples from the United States, Italy and Spain.

This table comes from immunoSEQ multiplex PCR, and its TCRdb copy is limited to in-frame clones, with some not included. The table records about 100,000 clones, about 83% of them present only once. The CDR3 sequence is 14 residues long. Germline CDR1 and CDR2: SGHRS and YFSETQ. Trimming removed 0 bases at V and 5 bases at J, with 11 bases between. The receptor was isolated from a human donor in a cohort sampled during active COVID-19. The gene calls are TRBV5-1 and TRBJ1-1; D is unresolved. Material for sequencing was peripheral blood. DNA of the CDR3: TGCGCCAGCAGCTTGGCCGTCGGGGTGACTGAAGCTTTCTTT. This translates into CASSLAVGVTEAFF. The complete variable domain, with remaining parts taken from reference TRBV5-1 and TRBJ1-1, reads KAGVTQTPRYLIKTRGQQVTLSCSPISGHRSVSWYQQTPGQGLQFLFEYFSETQRNKGNFPGRFSGRQFSNSRSEMNVSTLELGDSALYLCASSLAVGVTEAFFGQGTRLTVV.